The 15 T cell receptor beta chains given below trace back to one sample, sequenced in a study of beta chain features in type 1 diabetes. The isolated RNA, all of it, was reverse transcribed, so expressed TCRB transcripts were what got sequenced. Sequencing was performed with immunoSEQ multiplex PCR; in TCRdb, only in-frame clones are kept and a portion is missing. The repertoire includes more than 60,000 clones, roughly 60% of them detected once, and roughly 2% sits in the top ten. Sequenced sample: Tregs from blood. Receptors originate from a woman younger than 35 in good health.

The J gene is TRBJ2-3, the V gene TRBV2; 11 nucleotides agree with TRBD1. This CDR3 has 17 amino acids. Germline assignment: CDR1 SNHLY and CDR2 FYNNEI. The trim removed 6 bases at V and 4 bases at J, leaving 12 bases unmatched. The CDR3 DNA follows: TGTGCCAGCAGAGACCAACTTCCGGGACAGGGGGCAGATACGCAGTATTTT. Amino acids: CASRDQLPGQGADTQYF.

The rearrangement links TRBV10-3 to TRBJ1-1; 11 nucleotides agree with TRBD1. The V and J ends lost 10 bases and 2 bases, in that order; junction bases with no gene match: 9. CDR1 is ENHRY and CDR2 is SYGVKD in the germline V gene. The CDR3 totals 15 residues. The CDR3 region has the DNA TGTGCCACCGAGGACAGGGGGCTTTTCAACACTGAAGCTTTCTTT. Its protein is CATEDRGLFNTEAFF.

The gene calls are TRBV6-5 and TRBJ2-5; 9 bases match TRBD2. There are 16 residues in the CDR3. Trimming at V came to 0 bases and at J to 1 base, leaving 3 bases not matched to a gene. From germline, CDR1 is MNHEY and CDR2 SVGAGI. The CDR3 DNA sequence: TGTGCCAGCAGTTACTCGACTAGCGGACTCCAAGAGACCCAGTACTTC. This encodes CASSYSTSGLQETQYF.

The rearrangement links TRBV29-1 to TRBJ2-7, with D possibly matching TRBD1 (5 bases). From germline, CDR1 is SQVTM and CDR2 ANQGSEA. Deletions cut 4 bases from V and 2 bases from J, with 12 bases between. The CDR3 spans 13 residues. The CDR3, as DNA: TGCAGCGTTGTGCAGGGTGCCACCTACGAGCAGTACTTC. Protein: CSVVQGATYEQYF.

This chain uses TRBV7-2 with TRBJ1-4, with 8 bases that match TRBD1. The trim removed 5 bases at V and 7 bases at J, leaving 15 bases unmatched. Germline CDR1 is SGHTA and CDR2 is FQGNSA. This CDR3 comprises 17 residues. The CDR3 nucleotides read TGTGCCAGCAGCATAAAGCGGGTTGCAGGGGGCGGTGAAAAACTGTTTTTT. Translated: CASSIKRVAGGGEKLFF.

This chain links TRBV6-5 with TRBJ2-3; 8 bases map to TRBD1. There are 13 residues in the CDR3. CDR1 is MNHEY and CDR2 is SVGAGI in the germline V gene. Losses at the gene ends were 2 bases for V and 15 bases for J; bases not matched to a gene: 10. In nucleotides, the CDR3 is TGTGCCAGCAGTTACCCGGGGTCGGGACAGGTATATTTT. Translated: CASSYPGSGQVYF.

This chain uses TRBV5-1 with TRBJ1-5; D ambiguous. Per the germline V gene, CDR1 is SGHRS and CDR2 is YFSETQ. The CDR3 loop spans 15 amino acids. V was shortened by 0 bases and J by 5 bases, with 12 bases between the two germline ends. DNA of the CDR3: TGCGCCAGCAGCTTGGGCGGCAGTATTTATCAGCCCCAGCATTTT. This encodes CASSLGGSIYQPQHF.

The rearrangement links TRBV10-2 to TRBJ2-2; a weak D match, TRBD1 (5 bases). The CDR3 totals 15 residues. Germline CDR1 WSHSY, CDR2 SAAADI. V was cut by 6 bases and J by 4 bases, with 15 bases left in between. In nucleotides, the CDR3 is TGCGCCAGCAGACCGAGTGGGCAGGGCACCGGGGAGCTGTTTTTT. This encodes CASRPSGQGTGELFF.

This clone was observed a few times. This sequence joins TRBV7-3 and TRBJ2-7, with D perhaps matching TRBD2 (6 bases). Germline V CDR1 and CDR2: SGHTA, FQGTGA. This CDR3 is 16 amino acids long. Trimming cost V 5 bases and J 5 bases, with 22 bases left between them. In DNA form, the CDR3 reads TGTGCCAGCAGCCTTACCCCGGGAGCCCTTCAGCACGAGCAGTACTTC. This gives the protein CASSLTPGALQHEQYF.

CDR3 in amino acids: CASSSPTSGVNEQFF. CDR3 DNA: TGTGCCAGCAGTTCCCCCACTAGCGGGGTCAATGAGCAGTTCTTC. The chain joins TRBV27 to TRBJ2-1, with 10 bases aligning to TRBD2. The V gene's germline CDR1 is MNHEY and CDR2 SMNVEV (reference sequence). The CDR3 contains 15 residues. V shed 4 bases, J shed 6 bases, and the junction held 6 bases outside the gene matches.

This chain uses TRBV6-5 with TRBJ1-5; D not certain. The CDR3 sequence is 13 residues long. Per germline, CDR1 MNHEY and CDR2 SVGAGI. V gave up 2 bases and J gave up 6 bases, with 8 bases separating them. CDR3 region: CASSYRRFQPQHF. The CDR3, as DNA: TGTGCCAGCAGTTACCGGCGGTTTCAGCCCCAGCATTTT.

The chain recombines TRBV2 with TRBJ2-2; 7 nucleotides match TRBD2. Trimming cost V 7 bases and J 3 bases; bases outside gene matches: 5. Germline CDR1 is SNHLY and CDR2 is FYNNEI. The CDR3 has 14 residues. CDR3 DNA sequence: TGTGCCAGCACCGGGACTACGGACACCGGGGAGCTGTTTTTT. It encodes CASTGTTDTGELFF.

J is TRBJ2-2 and V is TRBV5-1; 7 positions agree with TRBD1. In germline, CDR1 is SGHRS, CDR2 YFSETQ. V lost 3 bases to trimming and J lost 0 bases; unmatched junction nucleotides: 11. This CDR3 contains 18 residues. The CDR3 loop reads CASSSLTGQEANTGELFF. CDR3 DNA sequence: TGCGCCAGCAGCTCGTTAACAGGACAGGAAGCGAACACCGGGGAGCTGTTTTTT.

In this sample, this clone turned up a few times. The chain recombines TRBV29-1 with TRBJ2-6, with D perhaps matching TRBD1 (6 bases). Trimming pared 3 bases from V and 1 base from J, leaving 16 bases between. In germline, CDR1 is SQVTM, CDR2 ANQGSEA. The CDR3 is made up of 17 amino acids. CDR3 bases: TGCAGCGTTGAGGGGAGAGGGACATATTCTGGGGCCAACGTCCTGACTTTC. Amino acids: CSVEGRGTYSGANVLTF.

The rearrangement joins TRBV11-2 to TRBJ1-4, with 9 bases identical to TRBD1. J gave up 8 bases and V 5 bases, and 3 bases lay outside the gene matches. Germline V gene sequence: CDR1 SGHAT, CDR2 FQNNGV. The CDR3 is 13 residues long. DNA for the CDR3: TGTGCCAGCAGCCCACAGGGGGCGGAAAAACTGTTTTTT. Its protein product is CASSPQGAEKLFF.